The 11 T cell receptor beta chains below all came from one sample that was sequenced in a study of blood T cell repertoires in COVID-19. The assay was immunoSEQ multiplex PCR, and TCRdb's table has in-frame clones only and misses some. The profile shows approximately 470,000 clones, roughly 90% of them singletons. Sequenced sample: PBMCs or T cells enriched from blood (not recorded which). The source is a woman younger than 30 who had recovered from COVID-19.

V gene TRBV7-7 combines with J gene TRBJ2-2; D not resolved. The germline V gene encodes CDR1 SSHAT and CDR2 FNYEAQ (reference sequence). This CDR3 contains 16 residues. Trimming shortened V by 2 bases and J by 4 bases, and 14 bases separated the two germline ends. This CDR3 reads CASSLNPPVSTGELFF. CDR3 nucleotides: TGTGCCAGCAGCTTAAACCCCCCGGTGTCCACCGGGGAGCTGTTTTTT.

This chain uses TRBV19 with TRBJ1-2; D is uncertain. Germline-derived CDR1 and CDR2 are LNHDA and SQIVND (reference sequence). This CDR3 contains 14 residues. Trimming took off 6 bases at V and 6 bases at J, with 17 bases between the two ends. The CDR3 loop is CASSFRGGIDGYTF. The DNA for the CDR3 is TGTGCCAGTAGCTTCCGGGGAGGGATCGATGGCTACACCTTC.

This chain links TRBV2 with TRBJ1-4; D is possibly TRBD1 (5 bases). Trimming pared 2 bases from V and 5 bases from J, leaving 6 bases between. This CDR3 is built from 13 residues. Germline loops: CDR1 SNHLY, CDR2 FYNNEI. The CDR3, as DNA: TGTGCCAGCAGTGAACAGGGAAATGAAAAACTGTTTTTT. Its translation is CASSEQGNEKLFF.

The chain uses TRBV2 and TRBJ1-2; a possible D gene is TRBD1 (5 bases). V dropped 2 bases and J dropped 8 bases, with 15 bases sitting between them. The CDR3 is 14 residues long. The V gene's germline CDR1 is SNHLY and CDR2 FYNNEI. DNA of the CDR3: TGTGCCAGCAGTGAACGGTGGCAGGGCAGGGGCTACACCTTC. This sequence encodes CASSERWQGRGYTF.

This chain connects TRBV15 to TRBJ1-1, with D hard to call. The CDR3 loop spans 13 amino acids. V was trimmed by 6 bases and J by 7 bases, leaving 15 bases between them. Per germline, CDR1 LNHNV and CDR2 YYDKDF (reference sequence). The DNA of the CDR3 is TGTGCCACCAGAGGCCTCACCGGGATTGAAGCTTTCTTT. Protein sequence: CATRGLTGIEAFF.

The CDR3 DNA is TGTGCCAGCAGCCTCGGGACGGCGGGGAGTTCACCCCTCCACTTT. This encodes CASSLGTAGSSPLHF. V and J are TRBV27 and TRBJ1-6, with TRBD1 as a possible D gene (5 bases). Per the germline V gene, CDR1 is MNHEY and CDR2 is SMNVEV (reference sequence). The CDR3 contains 15 residues. Deletions cut 6 bases from V and 9 bases from J, with 18 bases between.

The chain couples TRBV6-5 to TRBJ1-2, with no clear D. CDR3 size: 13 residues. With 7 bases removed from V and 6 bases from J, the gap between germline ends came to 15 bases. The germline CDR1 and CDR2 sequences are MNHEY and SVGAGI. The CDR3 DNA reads TGTGCCAGCATTCCTCGTCGTTTCGATGGCTACACCTTC. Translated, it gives CASIPRRFDGYTF.

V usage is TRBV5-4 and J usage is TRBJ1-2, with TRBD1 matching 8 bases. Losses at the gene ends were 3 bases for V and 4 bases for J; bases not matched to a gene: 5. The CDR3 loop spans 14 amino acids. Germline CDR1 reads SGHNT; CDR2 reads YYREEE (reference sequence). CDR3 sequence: CASSSDRGPYGYTF. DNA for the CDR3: TGTGCCAGCAGCTCCGACAGGGGTCCCTATGGCTACACCTTC.

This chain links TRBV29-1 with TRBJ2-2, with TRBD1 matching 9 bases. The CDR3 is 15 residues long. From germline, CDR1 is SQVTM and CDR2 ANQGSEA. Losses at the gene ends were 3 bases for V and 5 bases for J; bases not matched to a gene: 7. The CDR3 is CSVEPGDRVTGELFF. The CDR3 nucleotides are TGCAGCGTTGAGCCAGGGGACAGGGTAACCGGGGAGCTGTTTTTT.

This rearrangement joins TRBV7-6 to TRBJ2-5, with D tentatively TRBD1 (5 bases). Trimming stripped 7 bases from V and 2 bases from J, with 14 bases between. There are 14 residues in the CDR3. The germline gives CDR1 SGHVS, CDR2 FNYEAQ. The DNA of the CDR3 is TGTGCCAGCACCCAACAGGCCCTTCAAGAGACCCAGTACTTC. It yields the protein CASTQQALQETQYF.

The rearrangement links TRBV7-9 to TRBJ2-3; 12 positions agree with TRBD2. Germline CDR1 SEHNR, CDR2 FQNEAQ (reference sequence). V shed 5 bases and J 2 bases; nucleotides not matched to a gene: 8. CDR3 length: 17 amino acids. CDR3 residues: CASSPPPSGGATDTQYF. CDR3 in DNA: TGTGCCAGCAGCCCCCCTCCTAGCGGGGGGGCCACAGATACGCAGTATTTT.